A selection of T cell receptor beta chains follows, all from one sample in a study of cytomegalovirus exposure and HLA in healthy donors. Here immunoSEQ multiplex PCR was the method, and the copy in TCRdb shows in-frame clones only, minus some. The listing contains approximately 110,000 clones. Material for sequencing was PBMCs. All receptors come from a man aged 45 to 65 in good health and CMV-seronegative. The CDR3 runs from the conserved cysteine through the conserved F or W. A D gene is named only where the DNA matches it firmly.

J gene: TRBJ2-2; V gene: TRBV15; D gene: TRBD2; CDR3 DNA: TGTGCCACCAGCAGAGATCTGCCTAGCGGGTACACCGGGGAGCTGTTTTTT; CDR3 protein: CATSRDLPSGYTGELFF
J gene: TRBJ2-5; V gene: TRBV5-1; D gene: -; CDR3 DNA: TGCGCCAGCAGCGAAGGGGAATTGGGGGAGACCCAGTACTTC; CDR3 protein: CASSEGELGETQYF
J gene: TRBJ2-2; V gene: TRBV7-9; D gene: -; CDR3 DNA: TGTGCCAGCAGCCACCCCCCCATCGGGAACACCGGGGAGCTGTTTTTT; CDR3 protein: CASSHPPIGNTGELFF
J gene: TRBJ1-4; V gene: TRBV15; D gene: -; CDR3 DNA: TGTGCCACCAGCAGAGGAGGATTTAATGAAAAACTGTTTTTT; CDR3 protein: CATSRGGFNEKLFF
J gene: TRBJ2-7; V gene: TRBV11-3; D gene: -; CDR3 DNA: TGTGCCAGCAGCCCCGACAGAGCCATTCCTCAGCAGTACTTC; CDR3 protein: CASSPDRAIPQQYF
J gene: TRBJ2-7; V gene: TRBV30; D gene: -; CDR3 DNA: TGTGCCTGGAGTGACGGGGTGCCCTACGAGCAGTACTTC; CDR3 protein: CAWSDGVPYEQYF
J gene: TRBJ2-1; V gene: TRBV4-3; D gene: -; CDR3 DNA: TGCGCCAGCAGCCAAGTGCCAGGGTCGGGAGATGAGCAGTTCTTC; CDR3 protein: CASSQVPGSGDEQFF
J gene: TRBJ2-7; V gene: TRBV18; D gene: TRBD1; CDR3 DNA: TGTGCCAGCTCACCAGGGACAGGGGAATCGGGGGAGCAGTACTTC; CDR3 protein: CASSPGTGESGEQYF
J gene: TRBJ2-3; V gene: TRBV9; D gene: TRBD1; CDR3 DNA: TGTGCCAGCAGCGTAGAGGGGGCTGGCACAGATACGCAGTATTTT; CDR3 protein: CASSVEGAGTDTQYF
J gene: TRBJ2-3; V gene: TRBV4-3; D gene: -; CDR3 DNA: TGCGCCAGCAGCCCCTCGGGAGTCGATACGCAGTATTTT; CDR3 protein: CASSPSGVDTQYF
J gene: TRBJ2-2; V gene: TRBV30; D gene: -; CDR3 DNA: TGTGCCTGGAGGGTCGAGACAGGCCCCCGGGGCGGGGAGCTGTTTTTT; CDR3 protein: CAWRVETGPRGGELFF
J gene: TRBJ2-7; V gene: TRBV4-1; D gene: -; CDR3 DNA: TGCGCCAGCAGCCAAGTCAGCCTAGGGGGCGAGCAGTACTTC; CDR3 protein: CASSQVSLGGEQYF
J gene: TRBJ1-2; V gene: TRBV4-1; D gene: TRBD1; CDR3 DNA: TGCGCCAGCAGCGCGCTACAGGGGGGTAGGGGCTACACCTTC; CDR3 protein: CASSALQGGRGYTF
J gene: TRBJ1-2; V gene: TRBV29-1; D gene: -; CDR3 DNA: TGCAGCGTCCCCGGGACACCGGCCGATTATGGCTACACCTTC; CDR3 protein: CSVPGTPADYGYTF
J gene: TRBJ2-5; V gene: TRBV9; D gene: TRBD2; CDR3 DNA: TGTGCCAGCAGCGAGCCCCGCGGGGGGGCCCCAGAGACCCAGTACTTC; CDR3 protein: CASSEPRGGAPETQYF
J gene: TRBJ1-2; V gene: TRBV2; D gene: -; CDR3 DNA: TGTGCCAGCAGTGAAGGGCAACTACCAACGCAGGGCTACACCTTC; CDR3 protein: CASSEGQLPTQGYTF
J gene: TRBJ2-7; V gene: TRBV5-1; D gene: -; CDR3 DNA: TGCGCCAGCAGCTTGGACAGGGAATACGAGCAGTACTTC; CDR3 protein: CASSLDREYEQYF
J gene: TRBJ2-2; V gene: TRBV18; D gene: TRBD1; CDR3 DNA: TGTGCCAGCTCACCACCCACAGGGGTCCAATCGAACACCGGGGAGCTGTTTTTT; CDR3 protein: CASSPPTGVQSNTGELFF
J gene: TRBJ1-5; V gene: TRBV5-1; D gene: -; CDR3 DNA: TGCGCCAGCAGTCTAAGTAGCAATCAGCCCCAGCATTTT; CDR3 protein: CASSLSSNQPQHF
J gene: TRBJ2-5; V gene: TRBV9; D gene: TRBD2; CDR3 DNA: TGTGCCAGCAGCGTAGGTGCAGCGGGAGGGGGAGAGACCCAGTACTTC; CDR3 protein: CASSVGAAGGGETQYF
J gene: TRBJ2-5; V gene: TRBV19; D gene: TRBD2; CDR3 DNA: TGTGCCAGTAGTATGATCAGCGGGGCTCCAGGTGAGACCCAGTACTTC; CDR3 protein: CASSMISGAPGETQYF
J gene: TRBJ2-6; V gene: TRBV7-2; D gene: -; CDR3 DNA: TGTGCCAGCAGCAGGGGGGGCTCTGGGGCCAACGTCCTGACTTTC; CDR3 protein: CASSRGGSGANVLTF
J gene: TRBJ2-5; V gene: TRBV4-3; D gene: TRBD1; CDR3 DNA: TGCGCCAGCAGCCCACGGACAGGGGGGCAAGAGACCCAGTACTTC; CDR3 protein: CASSPRTGGQETQYF
J gene: TRBJ1-2; V gene: TRBV19; D gene: -; CDR3 DNA: TGTGCCAGTAGTATGGCCTTAGGGGGTGGCTATGGCTACACCTTC; CDR3 protein: CASSMALGGGYGYTF
J gene: TRBJ2-6; V gene: TRBV6-5; D gene: TRBD1; CDR3 DNA: TGTGCCAGCAGTTCACAGGGGGCTGGGGCCAACGTCCTGACTTTC; CDR3 protein: CASSSQGAGANVLTF
J gene: TRBJ2-3; V gene: TRBV27; D gene: -; CDR3 DNA: TGTGCCAGCAGCCCAGCGAGAGGATACACAGATACGCAGTATTTT; CDR3 protein: CASSPARGYTDTQYF
J gene: TRBJ2-7; V gene: TRBV19; D gene: TRBD2; CDR3 DNA: TGTGCCAGTAGTATAGCCCTAGCGGGAGGGAGGACCTACGAGCAGTACTTC; CDR3 protein: CASSIALAGGRTYEQYF
J gene: TRBJ2-7; V gene: TRBV7-9; D gene: TRBD1; CDR3 DNA: TGTGCCAGCAGCTGGACAGGTTTGAGAACCTACGAGCAGTACTTC; CDR3 protein: CASSWTGLRTYEQYF